The 3 T cell receptor beta chains below were found in one sample sequenced in a study of blood T cell repertoires in COVID-19. Clones were sequenced by immunoSEQ multiplex PCR, and TCRdb holds only the in-frame ones, with some missing. The repertoire holds 55,000 to 65,000 clones, with 89% as singletons. Sequenced input: peripheral blood. These receptors all stem from a woman between 55 and 75 years old with COVID-19, enrolled during active disease.

V gene TRBV3-1 (or the pseudogene TRBV3-2) combines with J gene TRBJ2-6, with 7 positions matching TRBD1. This CDR3 is 19 amino acids long. V trimming: 4 bases; J trimming: 0 bases; junction bases outside the gene matches: 12. CDR1 and CDR2 from the germline V gene are LGHDT and YNNKEL (reference sequence). CDR3 sequence: CASSPGHGTDYSGANVLTF. CDR3 DNA sequence: TGTGCCAGCAGCCCGGGCCACGGGACAGACTACTCTGGGGCCAACGTCCTGACTTTC.

This clone has a handful of counts. The CDR3 protein is CASSLSSTENEKLFF. The DNA for the CDR3 is TGTGCCAGCAGCTTATCCTCCACAGAGAATGAAAAACTGTTTTTT. The chain is built from TRBV7-2 and TRBJ1-4; D gene unclear. V lost 2 bases to trimming and J lost 5 bases, with 12 bases between them. This CDR3 is 15 amino acids long. CDR1 and CDR2 from the germline V gene are SGHTA and FQGNSA. Filled out from reference TRBV7-2 and TRBJ1-4, the complete variable domain reads GAGVSQSPSNKVTEKGKDVELRCDPISGHTALYWYRQSLGQGLEFLIYFQGNSAPDKSGLPSDRFSAERTGGSVSTLTIQRTQQEDSAVYLCASSLSSTENEKLFFGSGTQLSVL.

The J gene is TRBJ2-3, the V gene TRBV19, with 8 bases aligning to TRBD2. CDR1 and CDR2 from the germline V gene are LNHDA and SQIVND (reference sequence). The CDR3 extends over 16 amino acids. V was pared by 4 bases and J by 4 bases, with 10 bases of the junction left unmatched. The CDR3 is CASSRASGPAADTQYF. In DNA, the CDR3 is TGTGCCAGTAGTAGGGCTAGCGGGCCCGCCGCAGATACGCAGTATTTT.